This is a list of T cell receptor beta chains from one sample in a study of PD-1 blockade in classical Hodgkin lymphoma. Clones were sequenced by immunoSEQ multiplex PCR, and TCRdb holds only the in-frame ones, with some missing. The table includes about 13,000 clones, around 77% detected once. Here the sequenced sample was peripheral blood mononuclear cells (PBMCs), taken at baseline. All receptors derive from a human donor with classical Hodgkin lymphoma. Each CDR3 is given with its conserved first and last residue. The D gene is left open where the match is weak. Not every row has a clone size; where given, it reads once, few, many or a size class.

>TRBV10-3|few|-|TRBJ1-1
TGTGCCATCAAACGACAGGAGGGGAACACTGAAGCTTTCTTT
CAIKRQEGNTEAFF
>TRBV6-6|once|-|TRBJ1-5
TGTGCCAGCAGTTATGAGGGGATTCAGCCCCAGCATTTT
CASSYEGIQPQHF
>TRBV27|-|TRBD1|TRBJ2-6
TGTGCCAGCAGTTTTCAGGGGGCTGGGCGGGCCAACGTCCTGACTTTC
CASSFQGAGRANVLTF
>TRBV21-1|-|-|TRBJ2-1
TGTGCCAGCAGCAAAGTCTTAGCGGGGGTATACAATGAGCAGTTCTTC
CASSKVLAGVYNEQFF
>TRBV11-2|-|-|TRBJ2-2
TGTGCCAGCAGCTTATCGGGCAGGAACACCGGGGAGCTGTTTTTT
CASSLSGRNTGELFF
>TRBV5-8|-|-|TRBJ2-1
TGTGCCAGCAGCTCATACAATGAGCAGTTCTTC
CASSSYNEQFF
>TRBV6-5|-|-|TRBJ1-1
TGTGCCAGCTTCAAGGTTTCTGAAGCTTTCTTT
CASFKVSEAFF
>TRBV18|-|-|TRBJ2-2
TGTGCCAGCTCACCGACAGACGCGAACACCGGGGAGCTGTTTTTT
CASSPTDANTGELFF
>TRBV5-1|-|-|TRBJ1-2
TGCGCCAGCAGCTTGGGGACCTATGGCTACACCTTC
CASSLGTYGYTF
>TRBV15|-|-|TRBJ1-5
TGTGCCACCAGCAGAGAGAAGGCATCCCAGCCCCAGCATTTT
CATSREKASQPQHF
>TRBV29-1|-|-|TRBJ2-5
TGCAGCGCCGCACTAGGTTCAAAGGCGACCCAGTACTTC
CSAALGSKATQYF
>TRBV5-1|-|-|TRBJ2-5
TGCGCCAGCAGCCTCTCCCCCTTTGTCCAAGAGACCCAGTACTTC
CASSLSPFVQETQYF
>TRBV7-8|-|TRBD2|TRBJ2-2
TGTGCCAGCAGCTTAGGGACTAGCGTTACCGGGGAGCTGTTTTTT
CASSLGTSVTGELFF
>TRBV7-9|once|-|TRBJ1-2
TGTGCCAGCAGCTTAGCCCGGGGAGGGGATAACTATGGCTACACCTTC
CASSLARGGDNYGYTF
>TRBV6-5|-|TRBD1|TRBJ1-1
TGTGCCAGCAGTTTCCCCGGACAGGGGGCCACTGAAGCTTTCTTT
CASSFPGQGATEAFF
>TRBV28|-|-|TRBJ1-2
TGTGCCAGCAGTTTCGGTTATGGCTACACCTTC
CASSFGYGYTF
>TRBV4-3|-|TRBD1|TRBJ2-1
TGCGCCAGCAGCCAAGTGACAGGGGGAAGTGAGCAGTTCTTC
CASSQVTGGSEQFF
>TRBV4-2|-|-|TRBJ1-5
TGTGCCAGCAGCCAAGATCGCTCGGGGGTCAATCAGCCCCAGCATTTT
CASSQDRSGVNQPQHF
>TRBV25-1|few|TRBD1|TRBJ2-2
TGTGCCAGCAGTGTTACTCTCGGGACAGGGGGCACCGGGGAGCTGTTTTTT
CASSVTLGTGGTGELFF
>TRBV5-1|-|TRBD1|TRBJ1-1
TGCGCCAGCAGCGGACAGGGGGCGAACACTGAAGCTTTCTTT
CASSGQGANTEAFF
>TRBV5-4|-|-|TRBJ1-6
TGTGCCAGCAGTCCCGATGGGAGAACTAATTCACCCCTCCACTTT
CASSPDGRTNSPLHF
>TRBV5-1|-|-|TRBJ2-1
TGCGCCAGCAGCTTGGCTCCGGGGTTTGTTGGCAATGAGCAGTTCTTC
CASSLAPGFVGNEQFF
>TRBV19|-|-|TRBJ2-7
TGTGCCAGTAGTAGGGGGGTTTCTCAATACGAGCAGTACTTC
CASSRGVSQYEQYF
>TRBV27|-|TRBD2|TRBJ2-5
TGTGCCAGCAGTTTTGGAAGCGGGGGGACCCGGGAGACCCAGTACTTC
CASSFGSGGTRETQYF
>TRBV18|once|TRBD1|TRBJ1-1
TGTGCCAGCTCACCACTCGGGACAGGGGGCACTGAAGCTTTCTTT
CASSPLGTGGTEAFF
>TRBV7-8|-|TRBD1|TRBJ2-5
TGTGCCAGCAGCCCCCTGACAGGGATGGAGACCCAGTACTTC
CASSPLTGMETQYF
>TRBV7-9|-|TRBD1|TRBJ2-4
TGTGCCAGCAGCCCTACGACAGGGGTGAACATTCAGTACTTC
CASSPTTGVNIQYF
>TRBV18|-|-|TRBJ1-1
TGTGCCAGCTCACCAATCATGAACACTGAAGCTTTCTTT
CASSPIMNTEAFF
>TRBV6-5|once|-|TRBJ1-1
TGTGCCAGCGCCCGCGGGGTGAACACTGAAGCTTTCTTT
CASARGVNTEAFF